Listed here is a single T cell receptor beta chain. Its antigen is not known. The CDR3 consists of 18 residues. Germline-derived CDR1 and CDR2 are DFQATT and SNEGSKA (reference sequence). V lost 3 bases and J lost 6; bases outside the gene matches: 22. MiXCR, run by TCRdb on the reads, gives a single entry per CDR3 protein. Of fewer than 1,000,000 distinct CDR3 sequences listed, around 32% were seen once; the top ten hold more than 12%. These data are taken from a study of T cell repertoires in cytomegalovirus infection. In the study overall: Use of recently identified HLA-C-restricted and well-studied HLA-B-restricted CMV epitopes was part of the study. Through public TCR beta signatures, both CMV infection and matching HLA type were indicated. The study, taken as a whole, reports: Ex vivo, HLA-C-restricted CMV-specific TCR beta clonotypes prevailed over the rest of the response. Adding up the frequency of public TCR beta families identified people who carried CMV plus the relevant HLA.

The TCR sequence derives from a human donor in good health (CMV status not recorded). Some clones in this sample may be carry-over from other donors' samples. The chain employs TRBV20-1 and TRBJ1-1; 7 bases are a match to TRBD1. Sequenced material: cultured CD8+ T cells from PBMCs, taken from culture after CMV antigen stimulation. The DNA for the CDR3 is TGCAGTGCTAGGAGCCCTCGACAGGGCCCTTATGAGATCGCTGAAGCTTTCTTT. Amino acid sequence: CSARSPRQGPYEIAEAFF.